This T cell receptor (beta chain) was retrieved from a study of cytomegalovirus exposure and HLA in healthy donors (dated by TCRdb to 2016 to 2017). In the study overall: In an earlier analysis of under 750 of the donors, approximately 260 Gb of sequence data and some 100 million unique TCR beta sequences from 150 million to 200 million T cells were reported. Roughly 320 gigabases of sequencing data and about 92 million unique TCR sequences made up an early release that covered roughly 670 HLA-typed donors. Among the roughly 390 genotyped donors, around 81% belonged to the genetic ancestry cluster associated with self-reported Caucasian donors. The study aimed to test whether signatures of past pathogen exposure could be identified by cataloging public T cell receptors. The T cell repertoires of under 700 subjects were profiled by immunosequencing and related to cytomegalovirus serostatus. Along with the approximately 650-subject first cohort, a separate validation cohort of approximately 110 different subjects was used. High-throughput TCR immunosequencing, statistical association of individual TCRs with disease status, and machine learning were combined to predict cytomegalovirus infection status. In a later analysis, previously published TCR beta repertoires from 550 to 700 donors were re-analyzed and high-resolution HLA genotyping was added so that TCR occurrence patterns could be studied. The later analysis used no new phenotypic data to find candidate immune exposures, relying instead on TCR beta sequences and their occurrence across donors. An earlier analysis of around 540 of the donors applied high-throughput TCR beta sequencing to assess whether each TCR beta V gene segment acted as functional or pseudogenic. Donor age, sex, ethnicity and CMV serostatus were compiled alongside the repertoire data. A later genetic analysis took genome-wide SNP genotypes for about three fifths of the roughly 700 donors and used that subset as a discovery cohort. Every repertoire in the discovery cohort had been generated on one and the same sequencing platform. Class I and class II HLA loci were covered by the typing at four-digit resolution. Typing coverage differed by locus: A, B, C, DRB1 and DQB1 were typed in roughly 620-630 donors, DQA1 in around 500, DPA1 in approximately 600, and DPB1 in 472. Because of strong linkage in the cohort, roughly 5 DR-DQ haplotypes were treated as single units for association and clustering. Among 300 to 450 genotyped donors of the cohort, an average of around 240,000 unique TCR beta nucleotide sequences were sequenced per donor, roughly 20% of them non-productive.

The cohort was made up of 500 to 800 healthy bone marrow donors. At the time of sampling, all cohort members were nominally healthy, though unrecorded immune exposures were likely present. The donor was CMV seropositive and belonged to the group of 250 to 300 seropositive cohort members. Each donor provided a peripheral blood sample, and peripheral blood mononuclear cells were used for TCR beta sequencing. Genomic DNA extraction from the blood cell samples was performed with the Qiagen DNeasy Blood Extraction Kit. The investigation overall reported the following: The presence/absence analyses assumed that sequencing depth was roughly uniform across donors, and that assumption may not be true. In an earlier analysis of about 540 of the donors, most TCR beta V segments were observed in productive rearrangements about 90% or about 30% of the time, broadly matching IMGT annotations. Linkage disequilibrium might explain the correlated functional status among segregating V segments, but an unknown experimental factor could not be ruled out. Across donors, most TCR sequences were observed very rarely, whereas some public TCRs were present in many individuals. Strong co-occurrence of HLA alleles, especially DR and DQ, made assigning TCR associations to individual alleles difficult. The authors suggested that the approach could potentially be generalized to other disease states and immunological phenotypes. At a false discovery rate of 0.05, a later analysis linked about 17,000 TCR beta sequences to specific HLA alleles. According to a later genetic analysis, donors in an Asian-associated ancestry cluster had fewer N-insertions in productive TCRs than the approximately 650-donor mean. V-gene and J-gene trimming of TCR beta chains was associated with a missense DCLRE1C variant in a later genetic analysis, and the association was replicated in an independent cohort. The classifier was reported to diagnose cytomegalovirus status with high specificity and sensitivity in both the original and validation cohorts. A later analysis found that TCR association rates varied across HLA loci, with DRB1 alleles showing the most associated TCRs and HLA-C alleles the fewest. In a later analysis, HLA-associated TCR beta chains showed more clonal expansion and lower generation probabilities than non-associated chains that were equally common. CMV serostatus was the only immune exposure information available for the cohort. A later analysis found that most CMV-associated TCR beta chains appeared HLA-restricted, with HLA associations seemingly driven largely by CMV exposure. The sequencing pipeline was judged likely to have produced a cluster of highly shared sequence variants as a technical artifact. Several of the top co-occurrence clusters appeared to be linked to parvovirus B19, influenza, CMV and Epstein-Barr virus, according to a later analysis. This cohort had only TCR beta chains sequenced, and the lack of alpha or paired-chain data limited which features could be detected. The study gave a list of about 170 TCR beta chains associated with cytomegalovirus. Because some donors lacked HLA typing at each locus, the association tests relied only on the typed subset. A further reported finding was that TCR beta sequences accurately predicted the HLA-A and HLA-B alleles for most subjects in the first cohort. The 87-base-pair reads could not distinguish some IMGT-functional V segments, including TRBV6-2 and TRBV6-3, so those segments were excluded. Fewer than 20 rarely observed V segments, including chromosome 9 orphons, were excluded from the earlier analysis of approximately 600 of the donors because counts were too low. A few of the identified cytomegalovirus-associated TCR beta chains were confirmed in vitro to be specific for cytomegalovirus antigens.

Points on this clone: Which antigen it targets is not known. Base qualities were left out, and no much larger clone turns up one base away.

As encoded in the germline V gene, CDR1 is LGHNA while CDR2 is YNFKEQ. The CDR3 starts with the cysteine, ends with the phenylalanine, and has 15 residues. Just CDR3 DNA is preserved here, 45 bases in frame from base 1. V and J are truncated by 4 bases and 7 bases respectively, leaving an intervening sequence of 20 bases. The library was built by means of the immunoSEQ multiplex PCR assay. The multiplex PCR relied on a mix of 60 forward primers for TCR Vbeta segments and 13 reverse primers for TCR Jbeta segments. A multiplex PCR assay on genomic DNA amplified the CDR3 region of rearranged TCR beta genes. Amplified TCR beta libraries were sequenced as 87-base-pair reads on the Illumina HiSeq System. In the original analysis: Across the 700 or so repertoires, a later analysis counted some 80 million unique TCR beta chains, around 10 million of which were shared by at least two donors. To remove PCR and sequencing errors, raw reads were error-corrected and collapsed into unique sequences using a nearest-neighbor algorithm that merged closely related sequences. CDR3 sequences were aligned to IMGT reference sequences to assign V, D and J gene segments. For a sequence to be retained, a match of at least six nucleotides was required to both a V gene segment and a J gene segment. Rearrangements were classified as productive when the CDR3 lacked stop codons and remained in frame with V and J, and all other rearrangements were classified as non-productive. Following IMGT convention, CDR3 was defined as the stretch from the second conserved V-encoded cysteine up to the conserved J-encoded phenylalanine. In an earlier analysis of around 570 of the donors, sequences lacking an unambiguous match to a single V gene segment were excluded. An earlier analysis of 587 of the donors classified V segments as functional when productive rearrangements were above 56.7% and as segregating when the standard deviation between donors was above 5%. A statistical classification framework was developed to diagnose cytomegalovirus status using the catalog of TCR beta chain sequences. In a later analysis, V and J genes were assigned by comparing TCR nucleotide sequences against IMGT/GENE-DB human TR gene sequences. A later analysis assigned CDR3 sequences and most-parsimonious VDJ recombination scenarios with the TCRdist pipeline. In a later analysis, each TCR beta chain was defined by its CDR3 amino acid sequence together with its V-gene family, and reads lacking a unique V-gene family were excluded. To address suspected cross-contamination and a sequencing artifact, a later analysis removed a few hundred highly shared, low-generation-probability nucleotide sequences. In a later analysis, a clonal expansion index was calculated for each public chain from normalized within-repertoire ranks of inferred template counts. In a later analysis, generation probabilities were computed with a VDJ recombination model fitted to out-of-frame rearrangements, and the resulting probabilities were checked against IGoR. In a later analysis, TCR-TCR, TCR-HLA and TCR-CMV co-occurrence was scored with hypergeometric tests, and a repertoire-size bias correction was applied to TCR pairs. To estimate false discovery rates, a later analysis permuted the HLA or CMV assignments 20 times. In a later analysis, co-occurring TCRs were grouped with DBSCAN, and TCRdist sequence similarity was added when clustering was performed within HLA-allele-positive subsets. Repertoires with fewer than 30,000 or more than 120,000 public chains, plus five repertoires with anomalous nucleotide sharing, were excluded from co-occurrence clustering. The table comes from immuneACCESS by way of TCRdb, which keeps in-frame sequences with V and J called. Part of the clones is missing from these tables; in studies checked, under half for an unresolved V gene and the rest for unknown reasons. D and trimming come from the DNA, and the V and J calls and clone size come from that table. A total of about 150,000 clones appear in this sample, about three fifths of them only once. The ten most abundant clones make up roughly 7% of the sample.

The chain is assembled from TRBV4-2 and TRBJ2-7; the D gene is perhaps TRBD2, on 5 matching bases. The TCR was taken from an older woman in good health and CMV-seropositive. The sample comprised PBMCs. The CDR3 region has the sequence CASSPGLERTWEQYF. The DNA sequence reads TGTGCCAGCAGCCCCGGACTGGAGAGGACCTGGGAGCAGTACTTC.